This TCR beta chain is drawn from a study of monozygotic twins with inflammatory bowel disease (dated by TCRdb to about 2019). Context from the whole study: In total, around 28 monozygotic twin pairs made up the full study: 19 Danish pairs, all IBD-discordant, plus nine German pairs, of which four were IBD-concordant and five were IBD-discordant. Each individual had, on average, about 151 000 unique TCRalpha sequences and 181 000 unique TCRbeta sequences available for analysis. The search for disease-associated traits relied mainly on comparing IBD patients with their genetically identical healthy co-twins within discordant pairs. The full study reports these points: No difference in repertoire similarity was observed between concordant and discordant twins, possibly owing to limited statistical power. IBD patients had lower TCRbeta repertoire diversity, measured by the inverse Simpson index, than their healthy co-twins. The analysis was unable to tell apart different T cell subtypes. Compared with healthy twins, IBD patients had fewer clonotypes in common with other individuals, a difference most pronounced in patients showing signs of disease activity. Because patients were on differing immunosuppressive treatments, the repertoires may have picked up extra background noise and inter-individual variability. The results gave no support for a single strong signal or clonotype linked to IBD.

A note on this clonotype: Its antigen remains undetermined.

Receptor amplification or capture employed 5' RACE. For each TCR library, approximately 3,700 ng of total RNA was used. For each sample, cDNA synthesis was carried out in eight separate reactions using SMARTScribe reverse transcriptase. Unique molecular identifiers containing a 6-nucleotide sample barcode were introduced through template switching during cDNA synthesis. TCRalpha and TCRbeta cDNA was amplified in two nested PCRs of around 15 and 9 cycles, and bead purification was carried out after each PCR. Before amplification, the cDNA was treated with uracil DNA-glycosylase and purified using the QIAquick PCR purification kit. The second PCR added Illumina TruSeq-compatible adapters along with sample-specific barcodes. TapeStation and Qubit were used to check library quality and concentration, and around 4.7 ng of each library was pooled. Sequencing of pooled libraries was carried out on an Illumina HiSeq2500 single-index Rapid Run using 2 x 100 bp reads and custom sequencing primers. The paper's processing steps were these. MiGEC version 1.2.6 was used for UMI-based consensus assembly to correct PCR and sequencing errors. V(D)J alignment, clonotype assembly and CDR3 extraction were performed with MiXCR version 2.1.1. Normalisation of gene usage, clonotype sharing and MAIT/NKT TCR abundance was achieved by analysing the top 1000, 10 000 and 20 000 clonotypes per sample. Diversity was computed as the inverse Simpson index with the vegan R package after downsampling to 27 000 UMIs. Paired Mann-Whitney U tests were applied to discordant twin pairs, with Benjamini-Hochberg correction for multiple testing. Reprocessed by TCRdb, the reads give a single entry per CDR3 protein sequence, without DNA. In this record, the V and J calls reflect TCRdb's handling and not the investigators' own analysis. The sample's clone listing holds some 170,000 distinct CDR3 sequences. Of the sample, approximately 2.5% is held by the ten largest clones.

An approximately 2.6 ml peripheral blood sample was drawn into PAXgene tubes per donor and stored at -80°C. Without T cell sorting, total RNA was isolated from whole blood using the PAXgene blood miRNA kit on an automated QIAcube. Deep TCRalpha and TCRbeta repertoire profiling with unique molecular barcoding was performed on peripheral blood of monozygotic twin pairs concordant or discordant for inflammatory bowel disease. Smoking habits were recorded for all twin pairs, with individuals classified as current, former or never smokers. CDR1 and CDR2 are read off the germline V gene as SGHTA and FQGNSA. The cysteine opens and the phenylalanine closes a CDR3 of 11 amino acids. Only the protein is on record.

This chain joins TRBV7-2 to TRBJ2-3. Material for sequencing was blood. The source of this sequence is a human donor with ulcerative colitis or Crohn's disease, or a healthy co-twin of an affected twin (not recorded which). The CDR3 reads CASAYTDTQYF.